Below, one T cell receptor beta chain is given with its context. What it binds is unknown. CDR1 is MNHNS, CDR2 SASEGT, per germline. The CDR3 runs 14 residues. J lost 4 bases, V lost 3 bases, and 2 bases had no gene match. This entry is derived from a study of T cells in Graves' hyperthyroidism and ophthalmopathy. General study findings and limits: The model forecast ophthalmopathy, anticipating it by a median approximately 7 months before onset. Most expanded thyroid clonotypes above 0.001 also appeared in blood.

Orbital computed tomography, thyroid ultrasound, serum thyroxine and TRAb, and clinical symptoms together informed the diagnoses. Isolation of PBMCs was performed on around 9.7 ml fresh peripheral blood. Researchers amplified the TCR beta CDR3 regions from RNA transcripts. In the first-round RT-PCR of the TCR CDR3, the HTBI primer set was used. One entry per CDR3 protein, called by TCRdb with MiXCR from the multiplex PCR reads. The sample shows hundreds of thousands of distinct CDR3 sequences, approximately 25% of them seen only once. Sequenced input: blood. The TCR originated in a woman aged 30 to 39 with Graves' ophthalmopathy. The gene calls are TRBV6-1 and TRBJ1-2, with 10 bases identical to TRBD1. CDR3 protein: CASSDGTGAYGYTF. In nucleotides, the CDR3 is TGTGCCAGCAGTGACGGGACAGGGGCCTATGGCTACACCTTC.